This T cell receptor (beta chain) is from a study of blood T cell repertoires in COVID-19. V dropped 8 bases and J dropped 4; count of bases not matched to a gene: 8. Germline CDR1 MNHEY, CDR2 SVGAGI. The CDR3 loop spans 14 amino acids. Only in-frame clones appear in the TCRdb table, and some are missing; sequencing was by immunoSEQ multiplex PCR. The table includes some 70,000 clones, roughly 80% detected once. Sample: peripheral blood. V is TRBV6-5 and J is TRBJ2-3; 8 bases are a match to TRBD1. The TCR comes from a man aged 60-69 years with acute or convalescent COVID-19. DNA of the CDR3: TGTGCCAGCTCCGGGACAGGATCTCCAGATACGCAGTATTTT. The encoded protein is CASSGTGSPDTQYF.